This passage covers 4 T cell receptor beta chains from one sample sequenced in a study of CXCR3-negative and CXCR3-positive naive CD8 T cells. Findings and limits, study-wide: CXCR3-positive naive cells carried more hydrophobic TRB CDR3s than CXCR3-negative naive cells did.

cDNA libraries for TRB were generated by 5' RACE incorporating UMI labels. Reprocessing the 5' RACE reads, TCRdb reports a single entry for every CDR3 protein and omits DNA. This table lists around 50,000 distinct CDR3 sequences. What these receptors recognize is not known. The sample was naive CXCR3+ CD8+ T cells from blood. Subset given: CD45RO-CCR7+CD27+CD95- naive CD8+ T cells expressing CXCR3 (TNR3+). These receptors all stem from a human donor in good health. Some clones in this sample may be carry-over from other donors' samples.

The chain couples TRBV29-1 to TRBJ2-7. This CDR3 has 15 amino acids. CDR1 is SQVTM, CDR2 ANQGSEA, per germline. CDR3 protein: CSVIHKDPSSYEQYF.

The chain links TRBV7-3 to TRBJ2-1; the D call of TRBD2 rests on TCRdb alone, since no DNA is present to check it. The germline CDR1 and CDR2 sequences are SGHTA and FQGTGA. The CDR3 is made up of 18 amino acids. The CDR3 spells CASSLTLFLADSYNEQFF.

The rearrangement uses TRBV6-5 and TRBJ1-1; there is no DNA to check the TCRdb D call of TRBD1. The CDR3 totals 13 residues. CDR1 and CDR2 from the germline V gene are MNHEY and SVGAGI. The chain's CDR3 is CASRMGQTLEAFF.

This chain links TRBV29-1 with TRBJ2-7; the TRBD2 assignment by TCRdb is unverifiable without DNA. The germline V gene has CDR1 SQVTM and CDR2 ANQGSEA. This CDR3 has 16 amino acids. The chain's CDR3 is CSVVFPSGGKTEEQYF.